This T cell receptor beta chain was found in a study of T cell responses to AZD1222 COVID-19 vaccine. Looking at the study overall: Doses given second, at about 4 or about 12 weeks, were pooled. Study-wide points: A rise in Spike-specific TCR breadth and depth followed two AZD1222 doses. It should be noted that donors were predominantly white British and more often female, and clonal diversity was possibly underestimated.

Libraries were prepared by immunoSEQ multiplex PCR; TCRdb keeps only in-frame clonotypes and omits some of them. The sample comprises more than 65,000 clones, roughly 80% of which are singletons, and under 25% rests with the top ten. Trimming cost V 4 bases and J 0 bases, with 1 base left between them. The germline CDR1 and CDR2 sequences are SGHDT and YYEEEE. The CDR3 spans 11 residues. With respect to this clone: Its antigen remains unidentified.

The input for sequencing was peripheral blood, taken on day 0 of AZD1222 vaccination. V and J are TRBV5-6 and TRBJ1-1; D not certain. The sequence came from an adult in good health. The CDR3 DNA reads as TGTGCCAGCAGCCTGAACACTGAAGCTTTCTTT. It translates to CASSLNTEAFF. The full variable domain, in which reference TRBV5-6 and TRBJ1-1 provide the parts outside the CDR3, is DAGVTQSPTHLIKTRGQQVTLRCSPKSGHDTVSWYQQALGQGPQFIFQYYEEEERQRGNFPDRFSGHQFPNYSSELNVNALLLGDSALYLCASSLNTEAFFGQGTRLTVV.